This TCR beta chain comes out of a study of early T cells in non-severe SARS-CoV-2 infection. This clonotype was seen a handful of times. Individually, cDNA molecules had unique molecular identifiers attached to them. TCRdb passed the 5' RACE reads through MiXCR, listing each CDR3 protein once. The data hold 95,000 to 120,000 distinct CDR3 sequences, with around 10% observed a single time. Trimming left V 6 bases short and J 8 bases short, with 24 bases between. Germline CDR1 and CDR2: SGHNT and YYREEE (reference sequence). This CDR3 is 16 amino acids long. This rearrangement joins TRBV5-4 to TRBJ2-1; possible D gene TRBD2, 6 bases. The specimen was whole blood. This TCR was recovered from an adult who was a healthcare worker with PCR-confirmed SARS-CoV-2 infection or an uninfected control (not recorded which). The CDR3, as DNA: TGTGCCAGCATCCCAGACCCGGGACTCCAAACCGATGAGCAGTTCTTC. It codes for CASIPDPGLQTDEQFF.